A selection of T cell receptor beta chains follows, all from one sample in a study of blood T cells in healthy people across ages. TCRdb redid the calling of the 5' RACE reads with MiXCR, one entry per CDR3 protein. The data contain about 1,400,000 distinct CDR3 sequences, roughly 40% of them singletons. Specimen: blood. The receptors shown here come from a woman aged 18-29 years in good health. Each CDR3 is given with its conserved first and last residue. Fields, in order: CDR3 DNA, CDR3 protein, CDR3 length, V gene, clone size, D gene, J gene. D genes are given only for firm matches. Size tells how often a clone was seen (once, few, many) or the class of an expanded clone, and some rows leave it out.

CDR3 DNA: TGCAGCGTTGAAGATTCCCGGACAGGGGGCTCCTACGAGCAGTACTTC; CDR3 protein: CSVEDSRTGGSYEQYF; CDR3 length: 16; V gene: TRBV29-1; clone size: .; D gene: TRBD1; J gene: TRBJ2-7
CDR3 DNA: TGCAGTGCTAGAGCTTGGGGCGGGAGTCTCGACAATGAGCAGTTCTTC; CDR3 protein: CSARAWGGSLDNEQFF; CDR3 length: 16; V gene: TRBV20-1; clone size: few; D gene: TRBD2; J gene: TRBJ2-1
CDR3 DNA: TGTGCCAGCAGAATAAGTTTTAGCGGGGTCTCCTACGAGCAGTACTTC; CDR3 protein: CASRISFSGVSYEQYF; CDR3 length: 16; V gene: TRBV6-5; clone size: .; D gene: TRBD2; J gene: TRBJ2-7
CDR3 DNA: TGTGCCAGCGGTTTCGAGACAGGGATTGAATACGAGCAGTACTTC; CDR3 protein: CASGFETGIEYEQYF; CDR3 length: 15; V gene: TRBV2; clone size: .; D gene: TRBD1; J gene: TRBJ2-7
CDR3 DNA: TGTGCCAGCAGCTTAGAATCTGCAGGGCCCCCCGGGGAGCTGTTTTTT; CDR3 protein: CASSLESAGPPGELFF; CDR3 length: 16; V gene: TRBV7-9; clone size: .; D gene: .; J gene: TRBJ2-2
CDR3 DNA: TGTGCCAGCAGTGATTCGGACAGGGGGGTCGGTCAGCCCCAGCATTTT; CDR3 protein: CASSDSDRGVGQPQHF; CDR3 length: 16; V gene: TRBV2; clone size: once; D gene: TRBD1; J gene: TRBJ1-5
CDR3 DNA: TGTGCCAGCAGTGAATTGCAGGGCCGAGATACGCAGTATTTT; CDR3 protein: CASSELQGRDTQYF; CDR3 length: 14; V gene: TRBV25-1; clone size: .; D gene: .; J gene: TRBJ2-3
CDR3 DNA: TGTGCCAGCAGCCCGGAGATTGGGGCTTATCAAACGCAGTATTTT; CDR3 protein: CASSPEIGAYQTQYF; CDR3 length: 15; V gene: TRBV7-2; clone size: few; D gene: .; J gene: TRBJ2-3
CDR3 DNA: TGTGCCAGCAGCCAACCGACACAGGGGAACTATGGCTACACCTTC; CDR3 protein: CASSQPTQGNYGYTF; CDR3 length: 15; V gene: TRBV3-1; clone size: .; D gene: TRBD1; J gene: TRBJ1-2
CDR3 DNA: TGCGCCAGCAGCCAAGCCAGGAGCGCCTCTGGGGCCAACGTCCTGACTTTC; CDR3 protein: CASSQARSASGANVLTF; CDR3 length: 17; V gene: TRBV4-1; clone size: .; D gene: .; J gene: TRBJ2-6
CDR3 DNA: TGCAGCGTTGAACAGGGTGGCTATGGCTACACCTTC; CDR3 protein: CSVEQGGYGYTF; CDR3 length: 12; V gene: TRBV29-1; clone size: many; D gene: .; J gene: TRBJ1-2
CDR3 DNA: TGCGCCAGCAGCTCCGGGACAGAGACCTACAATGAGCAGTTCTTC; CDR3 protein: CASSSGTETYNEQFF; CDR3 length: 15; V gene: TRBV5-1; clone size: .; D gene: TRBD1; J gene: TRBJ2-1
CDR3 DNA: TGTGCCAGCAGTGAAATGGCTAGCGGGAGTGACCCAGATACGCAGTATTTT; CDR3 protein: CASSEMASGSDPDTQYF; CDR3 length: 17; V gene: TRBV2; clone size: few; D gene: TRBD2; J gene: TRBJ2-3
CDR3 DNA: TGTGCCAGCAGCCCCGTGATCGCAGATACGCAGTATTTT; CDR3 protein: CASSPVIADTQYF; CDR3 length: 13; V gene: TRBV14; clone size: few; D gene: .; J gene: TRBJ2-3
CDR3 DNA: TGTGCCAGCAGTGGGGTGGGGGGCACTGGAGCTTTCTTT; CDR3 protein: CASSGVGGTGAFF; CDR3 length: 13; V gene: TRBV4-2; clone size: .; D gene: .; J gene: TRBJ1-1
CDR3 DNA: TGTGCCAGCAGTACTAGTACGGGGGACACTGAAGCTTTCTTT; CDR3 protein: CASSTSTGDTEAFF; CDR3 length: 14; V gene: TRBV7-2; clone size: few; D gene: .; J gene: TRBJ1-1
CDR3 DNA: TGCAGCGTGCGGGCGGCTCTCTCCTACGAGCAGTACTTC; CDR3 protein: CSVRAALSYEQYF; CDR3 length: 13; V gene: TRBV29-1; clone size: .; D gene: .; J gene: TRBJ2-7
CDR3 DNA: TGTGCCAGCAGTGACGCAGGGGTTGCCAACGTCCTGACTTTC; CDR3 protein: CASSDAGVANVLTF; CDR3 length: 14; V gene: TRBV7-3; clone size: .; D gene: .; J gene: TRBJ2-6
CDR3 DNA: TGTGCCAGCAGTTACTCAGACGGTTCCTACGAGCAGTACTTC; CDR3 protein: CASSYSDGSYEQYF; CDR3 length: 14; V gene: TRBV6-6; clone size: few; D gene: .; J gene: TRBJ2-7
CDR3 DNA: TGCGCCAGCAGCCTCCCTTCAGCGGGGGTACACAATGAGCAGTTCTTC; CDR3 protein: CASSLPSAGVHNEQFF; CDR3 length: 16; V gene: TRBV5-1; clone size: few; D gene: TRBD2; J gene: TRBJ2-1
CDR3 DNA: TGCAGTGCTTCAGCAGGGATGGGAGTTCAGCCCCAGCATTTT; CDR3 protein: CSASAGMGVQPQHF; CDR3 length: 14; V gene: TRBV20-1; clone size: few; D gene: .; J gene: TRBJ1-5
CDR3 DNA: TGCGCCAGCAGCCCAAACCAGGGGGACTATGGCTACACCTTC; CDR3 protein: CASSPNQGDYGYTF; CDR3 length: 14; V gene: TRBV5-1; clone size: .; D gene: TRBD1; J gene: TRBJ1-2
CDR3 DNA: TGTGCCAGCAGTTTCGAAACAGGAGGAATCGGCTACACCTTC; CDR3 protein: CASSFETGGIGYTF; CDR3 length: 14; V gene: TRBV12-3/TRBV12-4; clone size: few; D gene: .; J gene: TRBJ1-2
CDR3 DNA: TGCGCCAGCAGCCAAGATCCCAAGCGGGGGATCCGTGGCACAGATACGCAGTATTTT; CDR3 protein: CASSQDPKRGIRGTDTQYF; CDR3 length: 19; V gene: TRBV4-1; clone size: .; D gene: TRBD2; J gene: TRBJ2-3
CDR3 DNA: TGCAGTACTAGAACTCAAGCGGGGGGGCTTTACAATGAGCAGTTCTTC; CDR3 protein: CSTRTQAGGLYNEQFF; CDR3 length: 16; V gene: TRBV20-1; clone size: once; D gene: TRBD2; J gene: TRBJ2-1
CDR3 DNA: TGTGCCAGCAGTTTATGGGTCCAGGGAAGATCCTACGAGCAGTACTTC; CDR3 protein: CASSLWVQGRSYEQYF; CDR3 length: 16; V gene: TRBV28; clone size: .; D gene: .; J gene: TRBJ2-7
CDR3 DNA: TGTGCCAGCAGCTTAGGGCAGGGCCGAAACATTCAGTACTTC; CDR3 protein: CASSLGQGRNIQYF; CDR3 length: 14; V gene: TRBV11-2; clone size: few; D gene: .; J gene: TRBJ2-4
CDR3 DNA: TGCGCCAGCGGCGGACAGGGGACCAATGAGCAGTTCTTC; CDR3 protein: CASGGQGTNEQFF; CDR3 length: 13; V gene: TRBV4-1; clone size: .; D gene: TRBD1; J gene: TRBJ2-1